This T cell receptor (beta chain) was obtained from a study of T-cell memory formation after mild COVID-19. The CDR3 extends over 13 amino acids. Germline CDR1 reads GTSNPN; CDR2 reads SVGIG (reference sequence). With 2 bases clipped from V and 10 bases from J, the junction kept 2 bases outside the gene matches. TCRdb fed the 5' RACE reads into MiXCR, producing one record per CDR3 protein. The data hold about 250,000 distinct CDR3 sequences, with 15% observed a single time. This sequence originates from an adult woman who had mild COVID-19 (a few samples of this study predate the infection). Cell type and time point are not known. V is TRBV30 and J is TRBJ2-1, with 13 bases lining up with TRBD2. Sequenced input: PBMCs or a T cell subset sorted from them (not recorded which). The CDR3 spells CAWSMGLAGEQFF. The CDR3 DNA follows: TGTGCCTGGAGTATGGGACTAGCGGGAGAGCAGTTCTTC.